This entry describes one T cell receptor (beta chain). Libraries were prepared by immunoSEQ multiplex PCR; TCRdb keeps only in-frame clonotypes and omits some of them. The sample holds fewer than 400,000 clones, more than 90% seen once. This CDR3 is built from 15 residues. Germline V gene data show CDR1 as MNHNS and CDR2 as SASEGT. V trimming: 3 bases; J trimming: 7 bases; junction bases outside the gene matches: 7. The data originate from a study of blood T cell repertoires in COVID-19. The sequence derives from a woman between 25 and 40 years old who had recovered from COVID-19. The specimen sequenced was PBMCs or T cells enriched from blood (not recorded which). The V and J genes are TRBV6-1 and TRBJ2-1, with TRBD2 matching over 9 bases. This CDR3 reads CASSESSGSFNEQFF. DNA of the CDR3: TGTGCCAGCAGTGAGAGTAGCGGGAGTTTTAATGAGCAGTTCTTC.